The rows below give T cell receptor beta chains drawn from one sample of a study of cytomegalovirus exposure and HLA in healthy donors. Using immunoSEQ multiplex PCR, the repertoire was profiled, and TCRdb retains in-frame clones only, with some absent. In all, the sample yields 45,000 to 65,000 clones. The sample was PBMCs. These receptors originate from a man aged 18 to 35 in good health and CMV-seropositive. Both conserved end residues are trimmed from each CDR3.

v_call	j_call	cdr3_aa
TRBV15	TRBJ1-2	ATSRDLTGGGYT
TRBV11-2	TRBJ1-5	ASSLQGLVNQPQH
TRBV10-3	TRBJ2-7	AISVESHYEQY
TRBV6-6	-	ASRSEREGYEQY
TRBV25-1	TRBJ2-6	ASSETREANSGANVLT
TRBV30	TRBJ2-3	AWDQLGGRTQY
TRBV27	TRBJ2-1	ASSPGERDWRFRSYNEQF
TRBV27	TRBJ1-6	ASSWTGAKLPLH
TRBV6-5	TRBJ1-1	ASSAGQLEAF
TRBV5-1	TRBJ2-1	ASAGHEDLPGLSSDEQF
TRBV19	TRBJ2-7	ASRNRGYEQY
TRBV2	TRBJ1-2	ASTQAGQGSYGYT
TRBV7-9	TRBJ2-3	ASSPTASTDTQY
TRBV5-1	TRBJ2-7	ASSLGRQGGEQY
TRBV2	TRBJ2-2	ASRGQGAGELF
TRBV21-1	TRBJ2-3	ASSNWAITDTQY
TRBV29-1	TRBJ2-5	SVILAGETQY
TRBV7-9	TRBJ1-1	ASSFEGGRAEAF
TRBV27	TRBJ2-3	ASSLTGPSLTDTQY
TRBV9	TRBJ1-1	ASTQGGDTEAF
TRBV5-1	TRBJ2-1	ASSLGTGGINEQF
TRBV10-2	TRBJ1-4	ASSETGADEKLF
TRBV7-2	TRBJ1-1	ASSLAGRGSTEAF
TRBV6-5	TRBJ2-1	ASSWAGADYNEQF
TRBV1	TRBJ2-2	TSSHVNRGRGYTGELF
TRBV25-1	TRBJ1-2	ASSDGGAGWDGYT
TRBV5-6	TRBJ2-3	ASSRNNRGTTDTQY
TRBV5-1	TRBJ2-2	ASSDPGQGLLGELF
TRBV5-1	TRBJ2-3	ASSPGVADTQY
TRBV9	TRBJ1-1	ASSPGTANTEAF
TRBV19	TRBJ2-7	ASSIKGDGYEQY
TRBV10-3	TRBJ2-1	AISPGTGPGNEQF
TRBV15	TRBJ2-3	ATSRSGRVLDTQY
TRBV5-4	TRBJ2-2	ASIGESGELF
TRBV5-5	TRBJ1-2	ASSLGSGYT
TRBV11-2	TRBJ2-7	ASSHLPGTSPFEQY
TRBV6-5	TRBJ2-1	ASSTSGRYNEQF
TRBV7-2	TRBJ2-2	ASSLSWTSGRAVEELF
TRBV10-1	TRBJ2-7	ASSDSQGYEQY
TRBV5-4	TRBJ2-7	ASSLSNYEQY
TRBV11-3	TRBJ2-7	ASSPTGIDEQY
TRBV7-9	TRBJ1-2	ASSTGNYGYT
TRBV11-3	TRBJ1-1	ASSFPDDRRPGTEAF
TRBV5-1	TRBJ1-2	ASSLGTGDNYGYT
TRBV25-1	TRBJ1-1	ASSPWGQLNTEAF
TRBV5-1	TRBJ2-7	ASSPEPGTPYEQY
TRBV7-8	TRBJ2-7	ASTPMASAYEQY
TRBV30	TRBJ2-3	AWSPQQGQY
TRBV7-2	TRBJ2-4	ASSFSPGQGGGSNIQY
TRBV6-4	TRBJ2-3	ASSDGTSGTDTQY